The sequence of this T cell receptor (beta chain) was determined in a study of cytomegalovirus exposure and HLA in healthy donors. Overall study context: The roughly 700 first-cohort repertoires shared a platform with the approximately 120 validation repertoires, as reported in a later analysis.

The V and J ends lost 3 bases and 0 bases respectively, with 7 bases between them. Germline CDR1 reads SEHNR; CDR2 reads FQNEAQ (reference sequence). This CDR3 spans 14 amino acids. The donors were members of the validation cohort, which comprised more than 90 subjects and was separate from the first cohort of 666 subjects. The repertoire was sequenced with immunoSEQ multiplex PCR; TCRdb's copy has only in-frame clones and lacks some. The data show roughly 250,000 clones, around 86% seen once. This TCR was sampled from a woman aged 25 to 39 in good health and CMV-seropositive. The J gene is TRBJ2-3, the V gene TRBV7-9; no clear D. The specimen sequenced was PBMCs. CDR3: CASSFTQSTDTQYF. The CDR3 nucleotides are TGTGCCAGCAGCTTTACGCAGAGCACAGATACGCAGTATTTT.